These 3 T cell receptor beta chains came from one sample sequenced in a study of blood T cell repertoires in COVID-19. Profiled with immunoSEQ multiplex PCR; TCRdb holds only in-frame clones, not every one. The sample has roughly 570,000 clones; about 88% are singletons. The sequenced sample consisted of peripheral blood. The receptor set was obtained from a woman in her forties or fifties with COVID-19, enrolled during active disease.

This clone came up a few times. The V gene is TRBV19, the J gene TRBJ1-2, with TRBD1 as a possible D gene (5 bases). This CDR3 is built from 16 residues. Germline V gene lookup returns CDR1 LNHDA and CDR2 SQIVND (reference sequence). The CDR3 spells CVRKHHRYLVGYGYTF. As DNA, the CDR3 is TGTGTTAGAAAACATCACAGGTACCTCGTAGGCTATGGCTACACCTTC.

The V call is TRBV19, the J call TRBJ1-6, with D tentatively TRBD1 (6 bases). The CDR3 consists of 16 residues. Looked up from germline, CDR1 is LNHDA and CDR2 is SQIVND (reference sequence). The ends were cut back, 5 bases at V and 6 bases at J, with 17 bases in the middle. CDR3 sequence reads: CASSSTRDRINSPLHF. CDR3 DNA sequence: TGTGCCAGTAGTTCGACCCGAGACAGGATTAATTCACCCCTCCACTTT.

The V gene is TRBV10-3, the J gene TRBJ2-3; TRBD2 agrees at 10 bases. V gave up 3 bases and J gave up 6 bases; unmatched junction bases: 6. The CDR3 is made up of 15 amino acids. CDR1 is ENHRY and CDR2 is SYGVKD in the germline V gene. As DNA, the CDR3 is TGTGCCATCAGTGACAGCGGGGGGGCGTTGGATACGCAGTATTTT. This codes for CAISDSGGALDTQYF.